This T cell receptor (beta chain) was sequenced in a study of blood T cell repertoires in COVID-19 (dated by TCRdb to 2020 to 2021). Background for the entire study: Samples covering the acute and convalescent phases of COVID-19 were provided by collaborators in the United States, Italy and Spain. The dataset comprised deeply sampled blood TCRbeta repertoires from subjects exposed to, actively infected with, or recovered from COVID-19. The material from the prospective study consisted of cDNA or gDNA derived from T cells, B-cell-depleted T cells, or PBMCs. Where HLA class I and class II types were available, the types were taken from metadata supplied by the sample provider, not from assay-based typing. The repertoires were made available in a free public database intended to serve as a resource for research on the immune response to SARS-CoV-2. Sample metadata almost always included a de-identified subject ID, COVID-19 status, age in years and sex. The samples were drawn from two sources: the first 160 participants of the ongoing ImmuneRACE study, and 950 to 1,500 subjects contributed by 6 global collaborators.

CDR1 and CDR2, looked up from the germline V gene, are SGHTA and FQGNSA. Deletion took 2 bases off V and 0 bases off J, with a span of 7 bases between the germline ends. The CDR3 numbers 14 residues from cysteine through phenylalanine. Only CDR3 DNA remains: 42 bases, in frame from the first base. TCRbeta CDR3 regions were amplified from genomic DNA using the immunoSEQ Assay, a bias-controlled multiplex PCR. The paper's data handling went like this. Within the assay, amplification of reference gene primers was used to estimate how many nucleated cells each sample contained. To quantify the absolute abundance of each unique TCRbeta CDR3 rearrangement, sequence reads were collapsed and filtered. For each sample, productive Simpson clonality was calculated as the square root of Simpson's diversity index over productive rearrangements. TCRdb's version of the immuneACCESS table is confined to in-frame rearrangements and falls short of the full clone set. An unresolved V gene accounts for under half of the shortfall where checked; the remainder is of unknown origin. V, J and clone size derive from that table, while D and trimming were established from the DNA sequence. The sample contains about 45,000 clones, about 90% of them found a single time. The ten largest clones represent around 9.6% of the sample.

The collaborating institutions used their own protocols to collect whole blood in K2EDTA tubes. For TCRbeta analysis, collaborator samples were shipped as frozen whole blood, as isolated PBMCs, or as DNA extracted from either sample type. Concerning this clone: Its specific antigen is unknown. Per-base quality was not reported, and no clone a single base away is much larger than it.

Here is what the overall study found, with its caveats: The quantity of clinical and demographic metadata differed by source and by participant and was supplied without curation.

This chain is built from TRBV7-2 and TRBJ1-1, with an unclear D gene assignment. Sequences were obtained from peripheral blood. This TCR came from a woman over 75 with active COVID-19. This receptor carries the CDR3 CASSLSRMNTEAFF. Read as DNA, the sequence is TGTGCCAGCAGCTTAAGCCGCATGAACACTGAAGCTTTCTTT.